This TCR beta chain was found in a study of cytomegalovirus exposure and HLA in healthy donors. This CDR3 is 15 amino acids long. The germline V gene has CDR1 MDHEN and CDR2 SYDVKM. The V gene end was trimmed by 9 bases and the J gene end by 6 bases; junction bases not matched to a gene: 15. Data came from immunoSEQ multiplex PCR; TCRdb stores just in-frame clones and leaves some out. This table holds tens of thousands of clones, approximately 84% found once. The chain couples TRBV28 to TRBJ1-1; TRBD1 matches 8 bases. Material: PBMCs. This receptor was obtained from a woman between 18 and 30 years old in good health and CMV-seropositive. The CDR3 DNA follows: TGTGCCAGTACCTCCGGGACAGGAGGGGCCGCTGAAGCTTTCTTT. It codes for CASTSGTGGAAEAFF. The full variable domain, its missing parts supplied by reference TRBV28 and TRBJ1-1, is DVKVTQSSRYLVKRTGEKVFLECVQDMDHENMFWYRQDPGLGLRLIYFSYDVKMKEKGDIPEGYSVSREKKERFSLILESASTNQTSMYLCASTSGTGGAAEAFFGQGTRLTVV.